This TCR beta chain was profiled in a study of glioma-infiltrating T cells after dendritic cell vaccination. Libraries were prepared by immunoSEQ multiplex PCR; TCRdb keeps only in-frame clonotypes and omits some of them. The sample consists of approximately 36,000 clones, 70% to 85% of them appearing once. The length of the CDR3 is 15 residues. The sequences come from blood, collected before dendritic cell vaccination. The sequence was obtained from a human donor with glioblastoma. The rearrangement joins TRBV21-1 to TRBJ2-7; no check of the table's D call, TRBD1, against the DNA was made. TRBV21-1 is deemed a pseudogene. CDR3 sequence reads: CASSKEDRGAHEQYF. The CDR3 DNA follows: TGTGCCAGCAGCAAAGAGGACAGGGGAGCCCACGAGCAGTACTTC.